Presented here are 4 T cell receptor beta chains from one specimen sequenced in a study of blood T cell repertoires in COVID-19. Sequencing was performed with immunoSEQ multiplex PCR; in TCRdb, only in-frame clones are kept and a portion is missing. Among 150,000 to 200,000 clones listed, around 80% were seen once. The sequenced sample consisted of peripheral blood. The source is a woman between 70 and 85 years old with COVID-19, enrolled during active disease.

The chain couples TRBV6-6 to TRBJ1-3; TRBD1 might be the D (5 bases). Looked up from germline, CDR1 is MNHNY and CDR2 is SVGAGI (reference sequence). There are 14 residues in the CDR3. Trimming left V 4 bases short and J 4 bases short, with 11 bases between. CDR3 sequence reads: CASSSPRTGNTIYF. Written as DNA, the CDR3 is TGTGCCAGCAGTTCCCCCCGGACAGGAAACACCATATATTTT.

This chain's CDR3 is CASSLAGQGAGNTIYF. CDR3 sequence (DNA): TGCGCCAGCAGCTTGGCGGGACAGGGAGCTGGAAACACCATATATTTT. The rearrangement joins TRBV5-1 to TRBJ1-3, with 9 bases fitting TRBD1. After removal of 0 bases from V and 2 bases from J, the junction contained 3 bases not matched to a gene. Looked up from germline, CDR1 is SGHRS and CDR2 is YFSETQ. The CDR3 runs 16 residues.

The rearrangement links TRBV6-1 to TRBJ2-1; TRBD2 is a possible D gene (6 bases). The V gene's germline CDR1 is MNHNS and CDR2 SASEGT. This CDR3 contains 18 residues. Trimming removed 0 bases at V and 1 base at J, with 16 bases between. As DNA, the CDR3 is TGTGCCAGCAGTGAAGCGCGGGGTAGGACGGATTCCTACAATGAGCAGTTCTTC. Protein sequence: CASSEARGRTDSYNEQFF.

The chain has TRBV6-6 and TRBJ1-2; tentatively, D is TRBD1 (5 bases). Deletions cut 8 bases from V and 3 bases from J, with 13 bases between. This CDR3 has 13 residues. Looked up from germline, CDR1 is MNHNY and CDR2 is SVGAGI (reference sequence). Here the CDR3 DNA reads TGTGCCAGCGGAGAGCCAGGGCACTATGGCTACACCTTC. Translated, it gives CASGEPGHYGYTF.